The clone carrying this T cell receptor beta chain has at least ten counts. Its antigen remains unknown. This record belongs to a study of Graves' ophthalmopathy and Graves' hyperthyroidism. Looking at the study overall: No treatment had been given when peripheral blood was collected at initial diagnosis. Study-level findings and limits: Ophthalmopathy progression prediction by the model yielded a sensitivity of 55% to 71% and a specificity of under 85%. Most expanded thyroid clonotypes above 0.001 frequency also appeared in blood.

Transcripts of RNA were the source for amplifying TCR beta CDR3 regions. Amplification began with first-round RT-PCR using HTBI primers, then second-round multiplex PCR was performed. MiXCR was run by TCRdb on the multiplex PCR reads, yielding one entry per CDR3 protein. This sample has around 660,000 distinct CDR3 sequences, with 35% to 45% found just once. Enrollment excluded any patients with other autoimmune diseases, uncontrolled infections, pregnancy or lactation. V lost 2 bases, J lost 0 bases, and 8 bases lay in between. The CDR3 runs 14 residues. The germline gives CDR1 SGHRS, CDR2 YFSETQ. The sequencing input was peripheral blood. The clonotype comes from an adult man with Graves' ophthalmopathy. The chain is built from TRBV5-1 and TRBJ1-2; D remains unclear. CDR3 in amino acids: CASSFGDSNYGYTF. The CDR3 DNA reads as TGCGCCAGCAGCTTTGGCGATTCTAACTATGGCTACACCTTC.